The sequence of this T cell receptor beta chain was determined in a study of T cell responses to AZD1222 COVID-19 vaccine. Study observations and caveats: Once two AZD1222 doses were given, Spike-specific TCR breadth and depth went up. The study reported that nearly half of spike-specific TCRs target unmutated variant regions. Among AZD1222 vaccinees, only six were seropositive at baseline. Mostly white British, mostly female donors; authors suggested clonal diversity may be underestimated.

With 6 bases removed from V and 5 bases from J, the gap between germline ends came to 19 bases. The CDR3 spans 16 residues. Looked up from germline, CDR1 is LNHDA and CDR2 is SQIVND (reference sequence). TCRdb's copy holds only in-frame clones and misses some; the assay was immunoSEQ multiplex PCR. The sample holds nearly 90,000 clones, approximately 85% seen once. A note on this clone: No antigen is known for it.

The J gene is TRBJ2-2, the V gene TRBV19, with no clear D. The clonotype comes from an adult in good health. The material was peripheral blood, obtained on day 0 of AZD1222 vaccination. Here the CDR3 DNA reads TGTGCCAGTAGGGTAGGGCACCTTCAAGGGACCGGGGAGCTGTTTTTT. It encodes CASRVGHLQGTGELFF.